This T cell receptor (beta chain) originates from a study of CD8 T cells in ankylosing spondylitis. General observations from the study: What appeared characteristic of ankylosing spondylitis blood was a TCR beta motif of seven to nine highly homologous variants.

The germline gives CDR1 DFQATT, CDR2 SNEGSKA (reference sequence). Unmatched junction bases numbered 14, after V lost 4 bases and J lost 3 bases. The CDR3 runs to 17 residues. This clonotype appeared many times. The target antigen is unknown. TCRdb recomputed calls from the 5' RACE reads with MiXCR, one row per CDR3 protein. The sample holds some 250,000 distinct CDR3 sequences, roughly a quarter seen once. This TCR derives from a male donor with ankylosing spondylitis or in good health (not recorded which). The chain couples TRBV20-1 to TRBJ2-5; 10 nucleotides agree with TRBD2. Sequencing was done on a sample of blood, either unsorted or a sorted T cell fraction (not recorded which). CDR3 loop: CSATPLIRTSGEETQYF. CDR3 bases: TGCAGTGCTACCCCGTTAATTCGGACTAGCGGAGAAGAGACCCAGTACTTC.